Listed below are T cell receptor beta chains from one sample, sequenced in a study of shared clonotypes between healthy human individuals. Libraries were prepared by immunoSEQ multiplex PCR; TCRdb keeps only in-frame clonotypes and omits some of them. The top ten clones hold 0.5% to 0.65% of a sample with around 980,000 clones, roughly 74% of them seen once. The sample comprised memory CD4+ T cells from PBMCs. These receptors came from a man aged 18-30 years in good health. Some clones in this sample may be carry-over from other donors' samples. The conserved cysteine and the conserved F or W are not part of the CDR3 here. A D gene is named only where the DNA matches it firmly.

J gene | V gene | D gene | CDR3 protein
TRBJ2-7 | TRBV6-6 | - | ASSYGGPTEQY
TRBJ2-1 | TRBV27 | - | ASSLGLAEF
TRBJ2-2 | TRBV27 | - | ASTLFGTLNTGELF
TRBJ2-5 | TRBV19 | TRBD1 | ASSINLDRTTQY
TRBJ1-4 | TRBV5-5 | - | ASSLERGKLF
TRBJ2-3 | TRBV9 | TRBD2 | ASSVGGDTDTQY
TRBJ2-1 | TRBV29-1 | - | SVAVTGNDEQF
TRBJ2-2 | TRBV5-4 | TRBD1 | ASSQQGSTGELF
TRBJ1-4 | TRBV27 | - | ASKRYSATNEKLF
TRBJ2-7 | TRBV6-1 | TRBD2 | ASSVGLAGEQY
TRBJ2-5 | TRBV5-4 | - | ASSLEANQETQY
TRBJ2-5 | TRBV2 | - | ASNLRERRGETQY
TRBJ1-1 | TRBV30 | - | AWSAGGTEAF
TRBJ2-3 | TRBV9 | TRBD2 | ASSAYLAGGGTQY
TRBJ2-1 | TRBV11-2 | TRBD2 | ASSSIAGPLNEQF
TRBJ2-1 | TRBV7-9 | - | ASSFPRGGLDLQF
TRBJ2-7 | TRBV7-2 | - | ASSFRGGSYEQY
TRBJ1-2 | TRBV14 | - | ASSQDQGYGYT
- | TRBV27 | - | ASSQRGGPYEQY
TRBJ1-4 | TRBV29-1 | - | SVEGGGGIGEKLF
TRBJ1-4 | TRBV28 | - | ASSPHPTATNEKLF
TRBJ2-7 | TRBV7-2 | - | ASSFGGGGYEQY
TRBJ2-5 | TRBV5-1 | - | ASSLRGSETQY
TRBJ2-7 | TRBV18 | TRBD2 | ASSPLGLAGDYEQY
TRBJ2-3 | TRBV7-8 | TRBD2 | ASSLPIGLADSTDTQY
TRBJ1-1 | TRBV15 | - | ATRSAVNTEAF
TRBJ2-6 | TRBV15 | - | ATSLRQAGANVLT
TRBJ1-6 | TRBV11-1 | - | ASSLAQNSPLH
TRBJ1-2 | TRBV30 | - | AWSVRSGYGYT
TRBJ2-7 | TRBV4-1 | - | ASSQEEATGQY
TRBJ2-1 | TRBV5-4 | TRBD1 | ASSSRLGTGSDEQF
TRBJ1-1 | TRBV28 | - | ASSLSPRTAAEAF
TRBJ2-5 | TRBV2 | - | ASNIAGETQY
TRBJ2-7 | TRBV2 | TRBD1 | ASCRDRAYEQY
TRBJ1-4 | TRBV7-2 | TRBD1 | ASSLRRGGEKLF
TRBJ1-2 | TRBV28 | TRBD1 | ASSSPDRGRNGYT
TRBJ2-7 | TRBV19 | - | ASRQRTYEQY
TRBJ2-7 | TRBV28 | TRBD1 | ASSSPGTGGEQY
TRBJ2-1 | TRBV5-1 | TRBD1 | ASSPGTGGGEQF
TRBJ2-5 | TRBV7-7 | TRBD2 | ASSLGLAGGEETQY
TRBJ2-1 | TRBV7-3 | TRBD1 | ASSNPRDRAQSSYNEQF
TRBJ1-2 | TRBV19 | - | ASRPPGTHGYT
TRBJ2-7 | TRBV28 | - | ASSPPDRVRYEQY
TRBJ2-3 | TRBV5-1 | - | ASKVIISSTDTQY
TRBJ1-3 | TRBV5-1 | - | ASSFGGSGNTIY
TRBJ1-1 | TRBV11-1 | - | ASSYTANTEAF